Sequencing of this T cell receptor (beta chain) was carried out in a study of sequential checkpoint blockade in melanoma (dated by TCRdb to between 2018 and 2020). Regarding the complete study: In a 1:1 randomization, patients received either first-line nivolumab then ipilimumab (arm A) or ipilimumab then nivolumab (arm B). Maintenance nivolumab was given following each of the two trial sequences. TCRbeta immunosequencing was performed on DNA from 91 pretreatment melanoma tumor samples. Matched tumor biopsies were taken from 20 or so patients before treatment and at week 13, after single-agent nivolumab (arm A) or ipilimumab (arm B). In around 74% of the matched pre- and post-treatment tumor biopsy pairs, both biopsies came from the same lesion. Overall results and qualifications from the work: Validation of the response-prediction model combining TCR metrics and mutation burden is needed in larger, independent patient cohorts. In the nivolumab-first arm (arm A), pretreatment tumor TIL clonality was associated with response (P = .04). Patients with increases in tumor T-cell fraction and clonality by week 13 were approximately 30 times more likely to achieve clinical benefit. Tumor T-cell fraction and clonality were correlated with PD-L1 staining and CD8+ T-cell counts, but not with mutational load. Within-arm analyses of tumor T-cell fraction were limited by small sample sizes and reduced statistical power.

The sample's treatment or condition, from its label and the paper: randomized to nivolumab then ipilimumab (arm A) or the reverse (arm B). No trial patient had received prior DNA-damaging chemotherapy. Samples came from patients with melanoma in CheckMate 064, a randomized, open-label phase II trial of sequential checkpoint blockade. Genomic DNA from formalin-fixed paraffin-embedded (FFPE) tissue samples served as the input for tumor TCR sequencing. As a fraction of the sample, this clone is medium-sized (0.01 to 0.1%). It lacks a known antigen. There are no base qualities to consult, and no much larger clone falls within one base. TCRbeta CDR3 regions were immunosequenced from genomic DNA with the immunoSEQ Assay. Prior to high-throughput sequencing, genomic DNA was amplified by bias-controlled multiplex PCR. As for how the authors treated the data: To quantify the absolute abundance of each unique TCRbeta CDR3 region, the sequences were collapsed and filtered. Clonality, defined as 1 minus Pielou's evenness, was calculated using only productive rearrangements. To compute tumor T-cell fraction, TCRbeta template counts were normalized to usable DNA, with usable DNA estimated from several housekeeping genes. A previously published method was used to identify clones with significantly greater frequencies in on-treatment samples than in baseline samples. Here the immuneACCESS table is served through TCRdb, limited to in-frame sequences with V and J called. Missing clones are a known gap in these copies; in checked studies unresolved V genes cover under half, and the rest lacks a known reason. V and J calls and clone size come straight from that table; D and trimming were deduced from the DNA. This sample lists 3,000 to 3,500 clones; around 18% were detected once. Of the sample, roughly 28% falls within the top ten clones.

From the cysteine up to the phenylalanine, the CDR3 has a length of 11 residues. The sequence is cut down to CDR3 DNA, 33 bases in frame from base 1. The V end gives up 8 bases and the J end 3 bases, leaving 0 bases in the junction not matched to a gene. Sequenced material: tumor tissue (inferred from file names), taken from a patient given nivolumab and ipilimumab in sequence. This receptor was identified in a human donor with melanoma. The V and J genes are TRBV6-7 and TRBJ2-7; TRBD1 agrees with 8 junctional bases. TRBV6-7 is an open reading frame, and its role is uncertain. The nucleotide sequence is TGTGCCAGCGGACAGGGCTACGAGCAGTACTTC. This sequence encodes CASGQGYEQYF.